The rows below give T cell receptor beta chains drawn from one sample of a study of graft-versus-host responses after intestinal transplantation. Their target antigens are unknown. TCRdb keeps only in-frame clones here, not all; method: immunoSEQ multiplex PCR. The sample includes about 81,000 clones, around 93% of them seen just once. Specimen: unstimulated CD4+ T cells sorted from spleen or lymph node cells, collected before transplant. The origin of the receptors is a human donor who was the organ donor for an intestinal transplant. Each CDR3 is given with its conserved first and last residue. A D gene is named only where the DNA matches it firmly. The size field is filled for only some rows; it gives once, few, many or a size class.

-	TRBV30	TRBJ2-7	-	TGTGCCTGGAGTAAGGGGGAGAAGTACGAGCAGTACTTC	CAWSKGEKYEQYF
-	TRBV4-1	TRBJ2-6	-	TGCGCCAGCAGCCAAGTCGTTGGTACAGGGAGAGGCGGTGGGGCCAACGTCCTGACTTTC	CASSQVVGTGRGGGANVLTF
-	TRBV5-1	TRBJ2-5	TRBD1	TGCGCCAGCAGCTTGGGGGACAGGGAAGAGACCCAGTACTTC	CASSLGDREETQYF
-	TRBV19	TRBJ2-7	TRBD1	TGTGCCAGTAGTAATACAGGGGCACCCCTCGAGCAGTACTTC	CASSNTGAPLEQYF
-	TRBV6-4	TRBJ1-2	TRBD1	TGTGCCAGCAGTGAGACAGGGGCGACTAACTATGGCTACACCTTC	CASSETGATNYGYTF
-	TRBV15	TRBJ1-5	TRBD1	TGTGCCACCAGCAGAGCGGGACAGGGGGCGAGTCAGCCCCAGCATTTT	CATSRAGQGASQPQHF
-	TRBV29-1	TRBJ2-5	-	TGCAGCAATGATCCGAGACAGCTAAAGCGAAAAGAGACCCAGTACTTC	CSNDPRQLKRKETQYF
-	TRBV4-1	TRBJ2-7	-	TGCGCCAGCAGCCACGTGGGGAGTGGCACGTCGTTCGAGCAGTACTTC	CASSHVGSGTSFEQYF
-	TRBV5-1	TRBJ2-7	-	TGCGCCAGTAGGCCGGAGGTTCGATTGCAGCAGTACTTC	CASRPEVRLQQYF
once	TRBV6-1	TRBJ2-7	-	TGTGCCAGCAGGAAGGCCGGGGGGCACGGCGAGCAGTACTTC	CASRKAGGHGEQYF
-	TRBV25-1	TRBJ1-1	-	TGTGCCAGCAGTGCGCTAGGCATTAACACTGAAGCTTTCTTT	CASSALGINTEAFF
-	TRBV15	TRBJ2-7	-	TGTGCCACCAGCAGAGATCAAAAAACCTACGAGCAGTACTTC	CATSRDQKTYEQYF
-	TRBV6-4	TRBJ2-1	TRBD2	TGTGCCAGCAGTGTTGAGACTAGCGGTTACAATGAGCAGTTCTTC	CASSVETSGYNEQFF
-	TRBV7-2	TRBJ2-3	-	TGTGCCAGCAGCTTAGGCACCTTGAGAGATACGCAGTATTTT	CASSLGTLRDTQYF
once	TRBV11-3	TRBJ2-3	TRBD2	TGTGCCAGCAGCGCCGGATTAGCGGGGTTAAATACGCAGTATTTT	CASSAGLAGLNTQYF
-	TRBV10-3	TRBJ2-1	TRBD2	TGTGCCATCAGTACCGGGACTAGCGGGATAGCAGGATACAATGAGCAGTTCTTC	CAISTGTSGIAGYNEQFF
-	TRBV7-2	TRBJ2-5	TRBD2	TGTGCCAGCAGAGGTCCTAGCGGGGGAATGTCCCAGTACTTC	CASRGPSGGMSQYF
once	TRBV28	TRBJ2-7	TRBD1	TGTGCCAGCAGTTTACCCGACAGGGTGTCCTACGAGCAGTACTTC	CASSLPDRVSYEQYF
-	TRBV4-2	TRBJ2-3	TRBD2	TGTGCCAGCAGCCAAGATAGACTAGCAGGTATTTGGCCAGATACGCAGTATTTT	CASSQDRLAGIWPDTQYF
-	TRBV5-4	TRBJ2-7	TRBD1	TGTGCCAGCAGCGCCGGACAGGGGTGGTACGAGCAGTACTTC	CASSAGQGWYEQYF
-	TRBV5-1	TRBJ2-7	TRBD1	TGCGCCAGCAGCTACCTGGGACAGACCGCCTACGAGCAGTACTTC	CASSYLGQTAYEQYF
-	TRBV4-1	TRBJ2-5	-	TGCGCCAGCAGCCCACAGTGGGGGCCGACCCAGTACTTC	CASSPQWGPTQYF
-	TRBV4-1	TRBJ1-1	-	TGCGCCAGCACCCAGGGCAGAACCATGAACACTGAAGCTTTCTTT	CASTQGRTMNTEAFF
-	TRBV19	TRBJ2-1	-	TGTGCCAGTAGTATAGACAGCTCCTACAATGAGCAGTTCTTC	CASSIDSSYNEQFF
once	TRBV18	TRBJ2-7	TRBD2	TGTGCCAGCTCACCAGGGAGGGACTACGAGCAGTACTTC	CASSPGRDYEQYF
-	TRBV20-1	TRBJ2-1	-	TGCAGTGGCCAGGACAATGAGCAGTTCTTC	CSGQDNEQFF
-	TRBV5-1	TRBJ2-7	TRBD2	TGCGCCAGCAGCACATACCGACTAGCGGGCAACTCCTACGAGCAGTACTTC	CASSTYRLAGNSYEQYF
-	TRBV14	TRBJ2-5	TRBD1	TGTGCCACCGGACAGGGTCAAGAGACCCAGTACTTC	CATGQGQETQYF
-	TRBV7-3	TRBJ2-3	TRBD1	TGTGCCAGCAGTTACCGGGACAGTAGCACAGATACGCAGTATTTT	CASSYRDSSTDTQYF
-	TRBV9	TRBJ2-3	TRBD2	TGTGCCAGCAGCGGCCGCGAGGTAGCGGGGGGGCCCTTCACAGATACGCAGTATTTT	CASSGREVAGGPFTDTQYF
-	TRBV12-5	TRBJ2-3	TRBD1	TGTGCTAGTGGAAGCCGGCTGTCAGGACAGGGCTCAGATACGCAGTATTTT	CASGSRLSGQGSDTQYF
-	TRBV30	TRBJ1-5	-	TGTGCCTGGAGTGTACCAGGGTACAATCAGCCCCAGCATTTT	CAWSVPGYNQPQHF
once	TRBV12-2	TRBJ2-7	-	TGTGCAAGTCGGGTCAAGTTGGGCAGAAGATCAAACTACGAGCAGTACTTC	CASRVKLGRRSNYEQYF
-	TRBV29-1	TRBJ2-1	TRBD1	TGCAGCGTTGCCCCAGGGACAGTCATAGGCGATGAGCAGTTCTTC	CSVAPGTVIGDEQFF
-	TRBV7-8	TRBJ2-2	-	TGTGCCAGCAGCAACCGATCGCGGTTAAGGTCCGGGGAGCTGTTTTTT	CASSNRSRLRSGELFF
-	TRBV4-1	TRBJ1-1	-	TGCGCCAGCAGCCAATCACCACAGGGTGGAGCTTTCTTT	CASSQSPQGGAFF
-	TRBV6-5	TRBJ2-7	-	TGTGCCAGCAGTTACTCGGTACGGAGCTACGAGCAGTACTTC	CASSYSVRSYEQYF
-	TRBV11-3	TRBJ2-2	TRBD2	TGTGCCAGCAGCTCCGGGACTAGTGTTTACGGGGAGCTGTTTTTT	CASSSGTSVYGELFF
-	TRBV10-1	TRBJ2-7	TRBD2	TGCGCCAGCAGTATAGATACTAGCGGGAGAGGCGAGCAGTACTTC	CASSIDTSGRGEQYF
-	TRBV19	TRBJ2-2	TRBD2	TGTGCCACACCCGGGGGGGAATGGGGGGAGCTGTTTTTT	CATPGGEWGELFF
-	TRBV11-3	TRBJ2-7	TRBD2	TGTGCCAGCAGCAAAGGGACTAGCGGGAGTTACGAGCAGTACTTC	CASSKGTSGSYEQYF
few	TRBV10-3	TRBJ2-7	TRBD2	TGTGCCATCAGTGGAGTTTATGGAGCGGGGGGGGCTACCCACGAGCAGTACTTC	CAISGVYGAGGATHEQYF
-	TRBV19	TRBJ2-1	-	TGTGCCAGTAGTACTACAGGTCGCGGCTCCTACAATGAGCAGTTCTTC	CASSTTGRGSYNEQFF
-	TRBV7-9	TRBJ1-3	-	TGTGCCAGCAGCTTCCCCTATGCCCACTCTGGAAACACCATATATTTT	CASSFPYAHSGNTIYF
-	TRBV5-1	TRBJ2-5	TRBD2	TGCGCCAGCAGCTTTCGACTTAGCGGGAGCGCCGGTCTGGAGACCCAGTACTTC	CASSFRLSGSAGLETQYF
-	TRBV27	TRBJ2-7	-	TGTGCCAGCGGAAAGTCCGGGACAATCAACTCCTACGAGCAGTACTTC	CASGKSGTINSYEQYF
-	TRBV28	TRBJ2-4	-	TGTGCCAGCAGTTTAAGTGGAGGGCACATTCAGTACTTC	CASSLSGGHIQYF
-	TRBV6-1	TRBJ2-6	-	TGTGCCAGCAGTGACGGGGTACTTCACTCTGGGGCCAACGTCCTGACTTTC	CASSDGVLHSGANVLTF
-	TRBV21-1	TRBJ1-2	-	TGTGCCAGCAGCAAAGTAAAGGACAGGGGGATTGAAGGCTACACCTTC	CASSKVKDRGIEGYTF
-	TRBV18	TRBJ1-5	-	TGTGCCAGCTCACCGGGACATTTAGAGCCCCAGCATTTT	CASSPGHLEPQHF